Listed below are T cell receptor beta chains from one sample, sequenced in a study of regulatory T cells in long-lasting Graves disease. One entry per CDR3 protein results from TCRdb running MiXCR on the multiplex PCR reads. The sample consists of about 310,000 distinct CDR3 sequences, more than 20% of them appearing once. The material sequenced was peripheral blood mononuclear cells (PBMCs), taken when the disease was refractory, from a patient treated with antithyroid drugs. These receptor sequences come from a female donor with Graves disease. The CDR3 runs from the conserved cysteine through the conserved F or W. Fields, in order: CDR3 protein, V gene, clone size. Only some rows state a clone size, as once, few, many or a class for expanded clones.

CDR3: CSARELAGVGETQYF
V: TRBV20-1
size: few

CDR3: CASSQAGVREAFF
V: TRBV4-1
size: few

CDR3: CASRWQGAYEQYF
V: TRBV28
size: many

CDR3: CASNGQLDGYTF
V: TRBV11-1
size: many

CDR3: CASSLRTRGSYNSPLHF
V: TRBV12-3/TRBV12-4
size: NA

CDR3: CASSVEPGLSYGYTF
V: TRBV9
size: few

CDR3: CASSTRVTTSYEQYF
V: TRBV28
size: many

CDR3: CASSKSGPNTEAFF
V: TRBV28
size: NA

CDR3: CSAREPSTDTQYF
V: TRBV20-1
size: NA

CDR3: CASSDSSSYEQYF
V: TRBV12-3/TRBV12-4
size: many

CDR3: CAWSPSHYEQYF
V: TRBV30
size: NA

CDR3: CASRIDLERPGRPTQYF
V: TRBV6-1
size: NA

CDR3: CASRPGGGSSYEQYF
V: TRBV27
size: many

CDR3: CASSERVAGYTF
V: TRBV2
size: many

CDR3: CASSPDRGSSYEQYF
V: TRBV6-1
size: NA

CDR3: CATSSRQGRINEQFF
V: TRBV15
size: NA

CDR3: CASSQIPTGEGELFF
V: TRBV4-1
size: few

CDR3: CASSDREGSYEQYF
V: TRBV2
size: few

CDR3: CASSEQTSYKEKLFF
V: TRBV6-1
size: NA

CDR3: CASAQGHPNYEQYF
V: TRBV5-1
size: few

CDR3: CASSFPEQEAFF
V: TRBV6-2/TRBV6-3
size: many

CDR3: CASSPLREGTEAFF
V: TRBV28
size: few

CDR3: CAISRGSGANVLTF
V: TRBV10-3
size: NA

CDR3: CASRSSRTIYF
V: TRBV6-4
size: NA

CDR3: CASSLSIAGGYNEQFF
V: TRBV7-6
size: few

CDR3: CASSSFRGVVYNEQFF
V: TRBV7-8
size: NA

CDR3: CSASSEGIQYF
V: TRBV20-1
size: few

CDR3: CASSILGRVYEQYF
V: TRBV19
size: NA

CDR3: CASSLTGTGPAPLHF
V: TRBV11-2
size: NA